This T cell receptor (beta chain) was captured by sequencing in a study of patients and donors after allogeneic stem cell transplantation. Each CDR3 protein is one row after TCRdb ran MiXCR on the RT-PCR reads. The sample lists roughly 30,000 distinct CDR3 sequences, nearly 7% occurring once. The CDR3 totals 18 residues. The J segment lost 4 bases and the V segment lost 2 bases, leaving 9 bases of the junction unmatched. Per the germline V gene, CDR1 is SGHAT and CDR2 is FQNNGV. This TCR was sampled from a human donor who was either an allogeneic HSCT recipient or a stem cell or donor lymphocyte infusion donor (not recorded which). It is not recorded whose cells these are; they may come from a transplant donor. The genes are TRBV11-2 and TRBJ2-3, with 13 bases identical to TRBD2. Sequencing was done on a sample of blood, either unsorted or a sorted T cell fraction (not recorded which). CDR3 in amino acids: CASSLLQGLAGEADTQYF. CDR3 nucleotides: TGTGCCAGCAGCTTACTGCAAGGACTAGCGGGAGAGGCAGATACGCAGTATTTT.